Listed here are 25 T cell receptor beta chains from one sample, sequenced in a study of blood T cell repertoires in COVID-19. Only in-frame clones appear in the TCRdb table, and some are missing; sequencing was by immunoSEQ multiplex PCR. The top ten hold more than 0.75% of the sample, which has 150,000 to 200,000 clones, 89% seen once. Sequencing was performed on PBMCs or T cells enriched from blood (not recorded which). The receptors here all came from a woman aged 18-29 years who had recovered from COVID-19.

The rearrangement links TRBV5-1 to TRBJ2-7; TRBD1 aligns across 10 bases. CDR3 length equals 15 residues. CDR1 is SGHRS, CDR2 YFSETQ, per germline. The V gene end was trimmed by 4 bases and the J gene end by 2 bases; junction bases not matched to a gene: 6. The CDR3 sequence is CASSVTGTGAYEQYF. CDR3 in DNA: TGCGCCAGCAGCGTTACCGGGACAGGGGCCTACGAGCAGTACTTC.

The table lists this clone with a few counts. V and J are TRBV2 and TRBJ1-2; 7 bases are shared with TRBD1. The V gene end was trimmed by 7 bases and the J gene end by 3 bases; junction bases not matched to a gene: 5. Germline loops: CDR1 SNHLY, CDR2 FYNNEI. The CDR3 contains 13 residues. Here the CDR3 DNA reads TGTGCCAGCAAGGCAGGGGGTGACTATGGCTACACCTTC. Translating gives CASKAGGDYGYTF.

The chain links TRBV7-2 to TRBJ1-3; D is perhaps TRBD1 (5 bases). The CDR3 loop spans 15 amino acids. With 4 bases removed from V and 0 bases from J, the gap between germline ends came to 10 bases. Germline loops: CDR1 SGHTA, CDR2 FQGNSA. The CDR3 nucleotides are TGTGCCAGCAGCTCCCAGGGCGTCTCTGGAAACACCATATATTTT. It translates to CASSSQGVSGNTIYF.

The chain employs TRBV9 and TRBJ2-2; D possibly corresponds to TRBD2 (6 bases). The CDR3 totals 17 residues. Per germline, CDR1 SGDLS and CDR2 YYNGEE. The CDR3 loop reads CPRRVAAGLLLTGELFF. The CDR3 bases are TGTCCCCGCCGCGTCGCGGCGGGACTCTTACTCACCGGGGAGCTGTTTTTT.

Regarding this clone: The junction departs from germline at one end; a sequencing error may be responsible. The chain is built from TRBV7-9 and TRBJ2-1; 13 bases match TRBD2. This CDR3 has 19 residues. Germline CDR1 reads SEHNR; CDR2 reads FQNEAQ (reference sequence). The CDR3 loop is CASSLAGLAGVGGYNEQFF. In DNA form, the CDR3 reads TGTGCCAGCAGCCTAGCTGGACTAGCGGGAGTCGGGGGATATAATGAGCAGTTCTTC.

The chain joins TRBV4-1 to TRBJ2-2; a possible D gene is TRBD2 (5 bases). The CDR3 runs 14 residues. With 0 bases removed from V and 7 bases from J, the gap between germline ends came to 9 bases. Germline CDR1 and CDR2: MGHRA and YSYEKL. As DNA, the CDR3 is TGCGCCAGCAGCCAAGAGCCCGCGGGCGGGGAGCTGTTTTTT. This sequence encodes CASSQEPAGGELFF.

This clone was seen only a few times. This rearrangement joins TRBV5-4 to TRBJ2-7; TRBD2 might be the D (6 bases). V was shortened by 5 bases and J by 0 bases, with 12 bases between the two germline ends. Germline V gives CDR1 SGHNT, CDR2 YYREEE (reference sequence). There are 14 residues in the CDR3. CDR3 DNA: TGTGCCAGCAGTAACGGAGGGATCTCCTACGAGCAGTACTTC. Its protein product is CASSNGGISYEQYF. Drawing the rest from reference TRBV5-4 and TRBJ2-7, the complete variable domain is ETGVTQSPTHLIKTRGQQVTLRCSSQSGHNTVSWYQQALGQGPQFIFQYYREEENGRGNFPPRFSGLQFPNYSSELNVNALELDDSALYLCASSNGGISYEQYFGPGTRLTVT.

This chain joins TRBV27 and TRBJ1-5; the match to TRBD1 covers 7 bases. J lost 3 bases, V lost 5 bases, and 7 bases had no gene match. The CDR3 has 15 amino acids. Germline CDR1 is MNHEY and CDR2 is SMNVEV (reference sequence). The CDR3 DNA sequence: TGTGCCAGCAGTCCGATGACAGGGCCCAATCAGCCCCAGCATTTT. It yields the protein CASSPMTGPNQPQHF.

The rearrangement joins TRBV21-1 to TRBJ2-1; the D call in the table, TRBD1, was not verified against the DNA. TRBV21-1 is tagged as a pseudogene. The CDR3 has 17 amino acids. The CDR3 nucleotides are TGTGCCAGCAGCAAAGCGCGTGACAGGGGGGTTTGTAATGAGCAGTTCTTC. Translation: CASSKARDRGVCNEQFF.

This rearrangement joins TRBV7-9 to TRBJ2-3; D ambiguous. Germline V gives CDR1 SEHNR, CDR2 FQNEAQ (reference sequence). V was pared by 4 bases and J by 1 base, with 12 bases between. The CDR3 is 15 residues long. DNA for the CDR3: TGTGCCAGCAGCTGGCGGTCCCCTGGCACAGATACGCAGTATTTT. This codes for CASSWRSPGTDTQYF.

CDR3 DNA sequence: TGTGCCAGCAGTGATGGGGGGAATCAGCCCCAGCATTTT. Protein product: CASSDGGNQPQHF. J is TRBJ1-5 and V is TRBV2; a weak D match, TRBD1 (5 bases). From germline, CDR1 is SNHLY and CDR2 FYNNEI. Trimming cost V 3 bases and J 4 bases, with 7 bases left between them. CDR3 length: 13 residues.

The chain employs TRBV12-3 or TRBV12-4 and TRBJ2-3; TRBD1 is a possible D gene (6 bases). The CDR3 extends over 12 amino acids. V lost 6 bases and J lost 7, with 11 bases in between. As DNA, the CDR3 is TGTGCCAGCAGGCCGACAGGATATACGCAGTATTTT. Translated, it gives CASRPTGYTQYF.

This clone was detected only a few times. The chain is built from TRBV21-1 and TRBJ1-1; the DNA was not used to check the table's D call, TRBD1. TRBV21-1 is a pseudogene locus. CDR3 length: 15 amino acids. CDR3 nucleotides: TGTGCCAGCACCCTACCTGGCAGGTACGACACTGAAGCTTTCTTT. It translates to CASTLPGRYDTEAFF.

The chain employs TRBV9 and TRBJ2-2; TRBD2 might be the D (5 bases). Trimming removed 5 bases at V and 0 bases at J, with 8 bases between. The length of the CDR3 is 14 residues. Per the germline V gene, CDR1 is SGDLS and CDR2 is YYNGEE. As DNA, the CDR3 is TGTGCCAGCAGAACTAGGGCGAACACCGGGGAGCTGTTTTTT. This gives the protein CASRTRANTGELFF.

This chain uses TRBV5-4 with TRBJ1-1; D is uncertain. This CDR3 has 14 amino acids. V gave up 4 bases and J gave up 2 bases, with 12 bases separating them. Germline lookup yields CDR1 SGHNT and CDR2 YYREEE (reference sequence). CDR3 DNA sequence: TGTGCCAGCAGCCGCGGGTCGGCCAACACTGAAGCTTTCTTT. It translates to CASSRGSANTEAFF.

With regard to this clone: The junction departs from germline at one end; a sequencing error may be responsible. The chain carries TRBV7-7 and TRBJ2-1, with 12 positions matching TRBD2. Germline V gene sequence: CDR1 SSHAT, CDR2 FNYEAQ (reference sequence). The CDR3 is 17 amino acids. The CDR3 spells CASSLLPTSGRYNEQFF. The DNA of the CDR3 is TGTGCTAGCAGCCTCCTCCCGACTAGCGGGAGATACAATGAGCAGTTCTTC.

This clone was observed once. The chain is built from TRBV20-1 and TRBJ2-5; D might be TRBD2 (5 bases). The V end was cut by 6 bases, the J end by 2 bases, with 7 bases between. The CDR3 sequence is 11 residues long. Germline assignment: CDR1 DFQATT and CDR2 SNEGSKA (reference sequence). The CDR3 loop reads CSARDQETQYF. As DNA, the CDR3 is TGCAGTGCCCGGGATCAAGAGACCCAGTACTTC.

V gene TRBV12-3 or TRBV12-4 combines with J gene TRBJ2-1; D is possibly TRBD2 (6 bases). This CDR3 is built from 13 residues. Between the trimmed V and J ends, which lost 7 bases and 9 bases, there was a span of 16 bases. CDR3: CASIGGAGTEQFF. CDR3 bases: TGTGCCAGCATAGGAGGGGCTGGGACTGAGCAGTTCTTC.

This chain connects TRBV28 to TRBJ1-6; possible D gene TRBD1, 6 bases. Trimming cost V 10 bases and J 1 base, with 20 bases left between them. CDR1 is MDHEN, CDR2 SYDVKM, per germline. The CDR3 runs to 17 residues. CDR3 DNA: TGTGCCACCTCCCCGATTACAGGGAAATCCTATAATTCACCCCTCCACTTT. Amino acids: CATSPITGKSYNSPLHF.

This clone has a single count. CDR3 in DNA: TGTGCCAGCAGCCAAGAGGGCGGGGACGAGCAGTACTTC. Translated, it gives CASSQEGGDEQYF. The rearrangement joins TRBV3-1 (or the pseudogene TRBV3-2) to TRBJ2-7, with D possibly matching TRBD2 (6 bases). This CDR3 is built from 13 residues. Germline CDR1 LGHDT, CDR2 YNNKEL (reference sequence). The V end lost 0 bases, the J end lost 5 bases, and 8 bases lay between the germline ends.

V and J are TRBV6-4 and TRBJ2-3; 7 bases match TRBD2. V gave up 2 bases and J gave up 0 bases; unmatched junction bases: 2. In germline, CDR1 is MRHNA, CDR2 SNTAGT. The CDR3 is made up of 15 amino acids. This CDR3 reads CASSDNSGSTDTQYF. CDR3 nucleotides: TGTGCCAGCAGTGACAATAGCGGGAGCACAGATACGCAGTATTTT.

The rearrangement uses TRBV27 and TRBJ2-1; 9 bases align to TRBD2. Germline loops: CDR1 MNHEY, CDR2 SMNVEV (reference sequence). The length of the CDR3 is 15 residues. V was pared by 5 bases and J by 14 bases, with 16 bases of the junction left unmatched. In DNA form, the CDR3 reads TGTGCCAGCAGTCCCCGGGGACTAGCTGGGGGGTCAGAGTTCTTC. This codes for CASSPRGLAGGSEFF.

The chain has TRBV2 and TRBJ2-7; no definite D call. V was clipped by 1 base and J by 2 bases, with 9 bases between them. CDR1 is SNHLY, CDR2 FYNNEI, per germline. There are 14 residues in the CDR3. The CDR3 region has the DNA TGTGCCAGCAGTGAAGGGTCTAGAACCTACGAGCAGTACTTC. Protein: CASSEGSRTYEQYF.

With regard to this clone: The junction departs from the called germline gene at one end, perhaps through a read error. This CDR3 is also generated by other DNA sequences in the sample. This chain links TRBV20-1 with TRBJ1-1; D call uncertain. Germline CDR1 is DFQATT and CDR2 is SNEGSKA (reference sequence). The CDR3 covers 11 residues. In DNA, the CDR3 is TGCAGCGCGGCGGACTACACTGAGGCTTTCTTT. Amino acids: CSAADYTEAFF.

The chain links TRBV6-6 to TRBJ2-1, with 9 bases lining up with TRBD2. CDR3 size: 15 residues. Trimming took 4 bases from V and 8 from J; bases not matched to a gene: 9. Germline V gene data show CDR1 as MNHNY and CDR2 as SVGAGI (reference sequence). CDR3 sequence (DNA): TGTGCCAGCAGTTCGATAGCGGGAGCCTCAGATGAGCAGTTCTTC. Protein product: CASSSIAGASDEQFF.